The 18 T cell receptor beta chains below were found in one sample sequenced in a study of T cells after somatic rescue of genetic block. Sequencing used immunoSEQ multiplex PCR; TCRdb keeps in-frame clones, though not all of them. The repertoire holds over 9,500 clones, about 74% seen once, with roughly 22% in the top ten. Specimen: peripheral blood mononuclear cells (PBMCs). These receptors were taken from a boy aged 5 to 17.

The chain employs TRBV6-1 and TRBJ1-4; 10 nucleotides align to TRBD1. The germline V gene encodes CDR1 MNHNS and CDR2 SASEGT. This CDR3 region has 13 residues. Unmatched junction bases numbered 5, after V lost 8 bases and J lost 8 bases. CDR3 in amino acids: CASDRGLREKLFF. The DNA of the CDR3 is TGTGCCAGCGACAGGGGGCTAAGGGAAAAACTGTTTTTT.

The rearrangement uses TRBV30 and TRBJ1-1; maybe TRBD1 (5 bases). Germline loops: CDR1 GTSNPN, CDR2 SVGIG (reference sequence). The V gene lost 3 bases and the J gene lost 4 bases, with 15 bases spanning the gap. The CDR3 has 14 residues. This CDR3 reads CAWSYSPGLTEAFF. The CDR3, as DNA: TGTGCCTGGAGCTATTCCCCAGGGCTCACTGAAGCTTTCTTT.

Only one count was recorded for this clone. The genes are TRBV19 and TRBJ2-6; TRBD1 agrees at 8 bases. V shed 5 bases, J shed 0 bases, and the junction held 12 bases outside the gene matches. This CDR3 comprises 19 residues. Germline lookup yields CDR1 LNHDA and CDR2 SQIVND (reference sequence). As DNA, the CDR3 is TGTGCCAGTAGTCCTAGACAGGGGAAAACCTTCTCTGGGGCCAACGTCCTGACTTTC. This gives the protein CASSPRQGKTFSGANVLTF.

This sequence joins TRBV30 and TRBJ2-5; 9 bases agree with TRBD2. This CDR3 has 13 amino acids. J was trimmed by 3 bases and V by 2 bases; bases with no gene match: 1. The germline CDR1 and CDR2 sequences are GTSNPN and SVGIG (reference sequence). CDR3 nucleotide sequence: TGTGCCTGGAGTCGGACTAGCGAAGAGACCCAGTACTTC. This sequence encodes CAWSRTSEETQYF.

The chain uses TRBV9 and TRBJ2-3; D is undetermined. V shed 2 bases and J shed 6 bases, with 10 bases lying between them. The V gene's germline CDR1 is SGDLS and CDR2 YYNGEE. The CDR3 has 13 residues. The CDR3: CASSVSFVDTQYF. In DNA, the CDR3 is TGTGCCAGCAGCGTTTCCTTTGTGGATACGCAGTATTTT. Based on the CDR3 plus reference TRBV9 and TRBJ2-3, the full variable domain is DSGVTQTPKHLITATGQRVTLRCSPRSGDLSVYWYQQSLDQGLQFLIQYYNGEERAKGNILERFSAQQFPDLHSELNLSSLELGDSALYFCASSVSFVDTQYFGPGTRLTVL.

CDR3 protein: CASSYSIQGPQYF. Written as DNA, the CDR3 is TGTGCCAGCAGTTACAGTATACAGGGCCCGCAGTACTTC. The chain couples TRBV6-5 to TRBJ2-7; tentative D call: TRBD1 (6 bases). This CDR3 has 13 residues. Looked up from germline, CDR1 is MNHEY and CDR2 is SVGAGI. With 2 bases removed from V and 9 bases from J, the gap between germline ends came to 14 bases.

The genes are TRBV28 and TRBJ1-5; no clear D gene. The CDR3 runs to 13 residues. The V and J ends lost 7 bases and 5 bases respectively, with 12 bases between them. Germline assignment: CDR1 MDHEN and CDR2 SYDVKM. This CDR3 reads CASTTTGYQPQHF. The CDR3 coding sequence is TGTGCCAGCACCACCACGGGGTATCAGCCCCAGCATTTT.

The chain links TRBV19 to TRBJ2-7, with 9 bases lining up with TRBD1. The ends lost 5 bases at V and 3 bases at J; junction bases unmatched: 5. Germline V gene data show CDR1 as LNHDA and CDR2 as SQIVND (reference sequence). The CDR3 is 14 amino acids. The CDR3 DNA reads as TGTGCCAGTAGTCCTCGACAGGGGGGCTACGAGCAGTACTTC. It translates to CASSPRQGGYEQYF.

This clone appeared a single time. V and J are TRBV18 and TRBJ1-6; the D gene is possibly TRBD1 (6 bases). This CDR3 is built from 13 residues. CDR1 is KGHSH and CDR2 is LQKENI in the germline V gene. Trimming took off 8 bases at V and 7 bases at J, with 12 bases between the two ends. The CDR3, as DNA: TGTGCCAGCCCGCAGGGGCGGAATTCACCCCTCCACTTT. Translation: CASPQGRNSPLHF.

The sample holds one count of this clone. The sample has other DNA sequences that encode this CDR3 too. The chain carries TRBV30 and TRBJ2-7; D possibly corresponds to TRBD2 (7 bases). The germline V and J ends were trimmed by 0 bases and 7 bases, with 16 bases remaining between them. The CDR3 runs 14 residues. The V gene's germline CDR1 is GTSNPN and CDR2 SVGIG (reference sequence). The CDR3 sequence is CAWSVGGGGTEQYF. CDR3 DNA: TGTGCCTGGAGTGTAGGGGGGGGAGGGACAGAGCAGTACTTC. Full variable domain (missing parts from reference TRBV30 and TRBJ2-7): SQTIHQWPATLVQPVGSPLSLECTVEGTSNPNLYWYRQAAGRGLQLLFYSVGIGQISSEVPQNLSASRPQDRQFILSSKKLLLSDSGFYLCAWSVGGGGTEQYFGPGTRLTVT.

The CDR3 nucleotides read TGCGCCAGCAGCTTGTGGGTAGCGGGAGCCACAGATACGCAGTATTTT. Protein: CASSLWVAGATDTQYF. The chain is built from TRBV5-1 and TRBJ2-3, with TRBD2 identical over 9 bases. The CDR3 has 16 residues. Germline trimming cut 1 base from V and 2 bases from J; bases unmatched to any gene: 5. Germline V lookup: CDR1 SGHRS, CDR2 YFSETQ.

This clone appeared once. The rearrangement joins TRBV18 to TRBJ1-5; D remains unclear. This CDR3 is built from 15 residues. Germline V gene data show CDR1 as KGHSH and CDR2 as LQKENI. V was pared by 6 bases and J by 2 bases, with 14 bases between. The CDR3 protein is CASSFGGGGNQPQHF. CDR3 DNA: TGTGCCAGCTCCTTTGGAGGAGGAGGCAATCAGCCCCAGCATTTT.

The chain recombines TRBV9 with TRBJ2-1; TRBD1 might be the D (7 bases). The CDR3 is 17 residues long. V was clipped by 3 bases and J by 3 bases, with 19 bases between them. From germline, CDR1 is SGDLS and CDR2 YYNGEE. The CDR3 bases are TGTGCCAGCAGCGGGGGACTCGGGACAGCCATCTACAATGAGCAGTTCTTC. Its translation is CASSGGLGTAIYNEQFF.

This clone was seen a few times. The rearrangement uses TRBV29-1 and TRBJ2-7; no definite D call. Germline V gives CDR1 SQVTM, CDR2 ANQGSEA. The CDR3 sequence is 10 residues long. Between the trimmed V and J ends, which lost 4 bases and 6 bases, there was a span of 7 bases. The CDR3 sequence: CSVGDGEQYF. The DNA of the CDR3 is TGCAGCGTTGGAGATGGCGAGCAGTACTTC.

The sample holds one count of this clone. The chain joins TRBV29-1 to TRBJ2-7; D uncertain. V shed 0 bases and J shed 2 bases, with 5 bases lying between them. Germline-derived CDR1 and CDR2 are SQVTM and ANQGSEA. CDR3 size: 12 residues. The CDR3 reads CSVEDRPYEQYF. CDR3 in DNA: TGCAGCGTTGAAGACCGGCCCTACGAGCAGTACTTC.

The CDR3: CASSLLGGQVHGYTF. The DNA for the CDR3 is TGTGCCAGCAGCCTATTGGGGGGTCAGGTTCATGGCTACACCTTC. This chain uses TRBV14 with TRBJ1-2; tentative D call: TRBD1 (5 bases). V was trimmed by 4 bases and J by 6 bases, leaving 18 bases between them. The CDR3 runs 15 residues. The germline V gene has CDR1 SGHDN and CDR2 FVKESK.

This chain connects TRBV28 to TRBJ2-3, with TRBD2 identical over 13 bases. J was trimmed by 6 bases and V by 5 bases; bases with no gene match: 8. The CDR3 covers 16 residues. CDR1 and CDR2 (germline): MDHEN, SYDVKM. CDR3 DNA: TGTGCCAGCAGTGGACTAGCGGGGGCCTTAGTGGATACGCAGTATTTT. Residues: CASSGLAGALVDTQYF. Combining the CDR3 with reference TRBV28 and TRBJ2-3 gives the whole variable domain DVKVTQSSRYLVKRTGEKVFLECVQDMDHENMFWYRQDPGLGLRLIYFSYDVKMKEKGDIPEGYSVSREKKERFSLILESASTNQTSMYLCASSGLAGALVDTQYFGPGTRLTVL.

V is TRBV7-3 and J is TRBJ2-7, with D possibly matching TRBD2 (6 bases). The CDR3 loop spans 16 amino acids. Germline V gene lookup returns CDR1 SGHTA and CDR2 FQGTGA. Between the trimmed V and J ends, which lost 2 bases and 4 bases, there was a span of 18 bases. The CDR3 here is CASSLESGEPQYEQYF. The CDR3 coding sequence is TGTGCCAGCAGCTTAGAATCGGGGGAACCCCAATACGAGCAGTACTTC.